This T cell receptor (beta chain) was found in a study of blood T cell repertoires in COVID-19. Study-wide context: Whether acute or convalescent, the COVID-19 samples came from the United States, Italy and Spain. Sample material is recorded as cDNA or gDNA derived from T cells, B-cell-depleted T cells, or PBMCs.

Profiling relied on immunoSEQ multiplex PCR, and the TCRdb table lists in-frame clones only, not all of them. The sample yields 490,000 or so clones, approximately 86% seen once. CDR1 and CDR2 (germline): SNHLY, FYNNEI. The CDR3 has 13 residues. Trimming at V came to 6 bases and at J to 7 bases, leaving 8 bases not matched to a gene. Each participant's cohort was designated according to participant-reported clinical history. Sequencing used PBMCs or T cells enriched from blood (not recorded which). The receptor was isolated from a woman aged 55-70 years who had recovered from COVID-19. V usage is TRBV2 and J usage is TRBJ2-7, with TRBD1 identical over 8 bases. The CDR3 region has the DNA TGTGCCAGCAGCGCGGACAGGGTGGAAGAGCAGTACGTC. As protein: CASSADRVEEQYV.